The 10 T cell receptor beta chains presented below share a single source sample, sequenced in a study of T cells in Graves' hyperthyroidism and ophthalmopathy. TCR beta CDR3 sequences were amplified from RNA transcripts. The HTBI primer set drove a first-round RT-PCR of the TCR CDR3. MiXCR was run by TCRdb on the multiplex PCR reads, yielding one entry per CDR3 protein. The sample includes some 740,000 distinct CDR3 sequences, about 15% of them seen just once. Sequenced: blood. The receptors stem from a woman aged 18-29 years with Graves' hyperthyroidism.

In its sample, this clonotype was seen many times. This chain links TRBV30 with TRBJ1-2; TRBD1 agrees at 10 bases. Unmatched junction bases numbered 12, after V lost 4 bases and J lost 4 bases. The CDR3 runs to 16 residues. CDR1 is GTSNPN, CDR2 SVGIG, per germline (reference sequence). The CDR3 loop is CAWTPQRDRGVYGYTF. The CDR3 coding sequence is TGTGCCTGGACCCCTCAAAGGGACAGGGGAGTCTATGGCTACACCTTC.

This clonotype was found a few times. The J gene is TRBJ2-5, the V gene TRBV4-1; D ambiguous. CDR3 length: 18 amino acids. V was pared by 1 base and J by 2 bases, with 20 bases between. From germline, CDR1 is MGHRA and CDR2 YSYEKL. The CDR3 protein is CASSQGLQWAGPQETQYF. CDR3 nucleotide sequence: TGCGCCAGCAGCCAAGGGTTGCAATGGGCAGGCCCTCAAGAGACCCAGTACTTC.

In this sample, this clonotype turned up a few times. The V and J genes are TRBV15 and TRBJ1-1, with a possible D match to TRBD1 (5 bases). CDR3 size: 16 residues. Germline V gene sequence: CDR1 LNHNV, CDR2 YYDKDF (reference sequence). Between the trimmed V and J ends, which lost 1 base and 1 base, there was a span of 13 bases. CDR3 nucleotide sequence: TGTGCCACCAGCAGAGGGGACCGACCCCAGAACACTGAAGCTTTCTTT. It yields the protein CATSRGDRPQNTEAFF. Variable domain in full (rest from reference TRBV15 and TRBJ1-1): DAMVIQNPRYQVTQFGKPVTLSCSQTLNHNVMYWYQQKSSQAPKLLFHYYDKDFNNEADTPDNFQSRRPNTSFCFLDIRSPGLGDTAMYLCATSRGDRPQNTEAFFGQGTRLTVV.

V is TRBV6-2 or TRBV6-3 and J is TRBJ1-4; tentative D call: TRBD1 (6 bases). Trimming left V 5 bases short and J 6 bases short, with 10 bases between. Germline CDR1 is MNHEY and CDR2 is SVGEGT. The CDR3 length is 13 residues. The CDR3 nucleotides are TGTGCCAGCAGTACAAGGGGGGATGAAAAACTGTTTTTT. Translation: CASSTRGDEKLFF.

In this sample, this clonotype turned up a few times. The chain is built from TRBV9 and TRBJ1-3; no clear D gene. Per germline, CDR1 SGDLS and CDR2 YYNGEE. The V gene lost 3 bases and the J gene lost 4 bases, with 11 bases spanning the gap. The CDR3 has 14 amino acids. The DNA for the CDR3 is TGTGCCAGCAGCGCTTATAATACCGGAAACACCATATATTTT. It specifies CASSAYNTGNTIYF.

CDR3 protein: CASRTGTSGYEQYF. The CDR3 nucleotides read TGTGCCAGCAGAACCGGGACTAGCGGTTACGAGCAGTACTTC. The gene calls are TRBV6-2 or TRBV6-3 and TRBJ2-7, with 11 bases that match TRBD2. Germline V gene data show CDR1 as MNHEY and CDR2 as SVGEGT. After removal of 6 bases from V and 4 bases from J, the junction contained 5 bases not matched to a gene. The CDR3 extends over 14 amino acids.

This clonotype appeared many times. The chain recombines TRBV28 with TRBJ2-7; D unresolved. This CDR3 has 14 residues. V dropped 1 base and J dropped 0 bases, with 7 bases sitting between them. Germline CDR1 and CDR2: MDHEN and SYDVKM. CDR3 in DNA: TGTGCCAGCAGTTTATTACGGGCCTCCTACGAGCAGTACTTC. This gives the protein CASSLLRASYEQYF.

V usage is TRBV4-1 and J usage is TRBJ1-1; TRBD1 is a possible D gene (6 bases). The germline gives CDR1 MGHRA, CDR2 YSYEKL. This CDR3 region has 14 residues. The V end lost 3 bases, the J end lost 1 base, and 9 bases lay between the germline ends. The CDR3 protein is CASSHRTANTEAFF. The CDR3 coding sequence is TGCGCCAGCAGCCATAGGACAGCGAACACTGAAGCTTTCTTT.

This clonotype was detected ten times or more. The V call is TRBV9, the J call TRBJ2-7; a weak D match, TRBD1 (5 bases). In germline, CDR1 is SGDLS, CDR2 YYNGEE. There are 14 residues in the CDR3. Trimming pared 4 bases from V and 0 bases from J, leaving 11 bases between. The CDR3 bases are TGTGCCAGCAGCCTCAGGGTTACCTCCTACGAGCAGTACTTC. Translation: CASSLRVTSYEQYF.

The table lists this clonotype with many counts. The chain joins TRBV3-1 to TRBJ1-1; D perhaps matches TRBD1 (5 bases). The V end was cut by 4 bases, the J end by 6 bases, with 12 bases between. Germline V CDR1 and CDR2: LGHDT, YNNKEL (reference sequence). CDR3 length: 13 residues. This chain's CDR3 is CASSPNLGAEAFF. The CDR3 coding sequence is TGTGCCAGCAGCCCGAATCTGGGGGCTGAAGCTTTCTTT.